Each of the 21 T cell receptor beta chains below was sequenced from the same sample in a study of regulatory T cells in long-lasting Graves disease. This sample's time point: persistent/refractory GD, antithyroid drugs over 5 years with positive TRAb. Researchers made the TCR library from RNA that was extracted from PBMCs. Investigators prepared the TCR beta libraries by applying iRepertoire HTBI primers and Arm-PCR of CDR3 regions. One entry per CDR3 protein results from TCRdb running MiXCR on the multiplex PCR reads. The repertoire holds some 440,000 distinct CDR3 sequences, with less than 25% as singletons. This specimen was peripheral blood mononuclear cells (PBMCs), taken when the disease was refractory, from a patient treated with antithyroid drugs. The origin of the receptors is a female donor with Graves disease.

Comments on this clonotype: One junction end does not reproduce the germline sequence, and a read error may be involved. This sequence joins TRBV20-1 and TRBJ2-7; 10 bases agree with TRBD1. Germline V lookup: CDR1 DFQATT, CDR2 SNEGSKA (reference sequence). The CDR3 length is 13 residues. The CDR3 loop reads CSAREGWGTGVSF. DNA of the CDR3: TGCAGTGCTAGAGAGGGGTGGGGGACAGGGGTTTCGTTC.

There are many counts of this clonotype. The chain links TRBV19 to TRBJ2-7; the match to TRBD2 covers 12 bases. The CDR3 sequence is 13 residues long. V trimming: 10 bases; J trimming: 5 bases; junction bases outside the gene matches: 6. CDR1 and CDR2 (germline): LNHDA, SQIVND (reference sequence). The CDR3 protein is CATRLAGDNEQYF. In DNA form, the CDR3 reads TGTGCCACGAGACTAGCGGGAGACAACGAGCAGTACTTC. The entire variable domain, with the rest obtained from reference TRBV19 and TRBJ2-7, is as follows: DGGITQSPKYLFRKEGQNVTLSCEQNLNHDAMYWYRQDPGQGLRLIYYSQIVNDFQKGDIAEGYSVSREKKESFPLTVTSAQKNPTAFYLCATRLAGDNEQYFGPGTRLTVT.

The gene calls are TRBV7-9 and TRBJ2-3, with 7 positions matching TRBD2. The V and J ends lost 5 bases and 4 bases, in that order; junction bases with no gene match: 15. The CDR3 covers 17 residues. Germline CDR1 reads SEHNR; CDR2 reads FQNEAQ (reference sequence). The CDR3 here is CASSQDLGLGAADTQYF. DNA for the CDR3: TGTGCCAGCAGCCAAGATCTCGGACTAGGAGCCGCAGATACGCAGTATTTT.

In DNA, the CDR3 is TGTGCCAGCAACTCACTAGCGGGAGAAGTCACAGATACGCAGTATTTT. It codes for CASNSLAGEVTDTQYF. V is TRBV12-3 or TRBV12-4 and J is TRBJ2-3, with 11 nucleotides matching TRBD2. There are 16 residues in the CDR3. V was pared by 7 bases and J by 2 bases, with 8 bases of the junction left unmatched.

This clonotype was seen a handful of times. J is TRBJ1-1 and V is TRBV6-2 or TRBV6-3; 7 bases are a match to TRBD1. CDR1 is MNHEY and CDR2 is SVGEGT in the germline V gene. The CDR3 length is 15 residues. The V and J ends lost 0 bases and 5 bases, in that order; junction bases with no gene match: 6. CDR3 protein: CASSYSTTGKTEAFF. CDR3 nucleotide sequence: TGTGCCAGCAGTTACTCCACGACAGGGAAGACTGAAGCTTTCTTT.

As regards this clonotype: Just one base apart from a much larger clone, this may be a read error. Written as DNA, the CDR3 is TGTGCCAGCAGTGAGAGACCAGCGGGAAGAGGCGGCCGCGAGACCCAGTACTTC. Translated: CASSERPAGRGGRETQYF. V is TRBV6-2 or TRBV6-3 and J is TRBJ2-5; 7 bases align to TRBD2. The J segment lost 5 bases and the V segment lost 5 bases, leaving 20 bases of the junction unmatched. CDR1 and CDR2 from the germline V gene are MNHEY and SVGEGT. The CDR3 totals 18 residues.

The chain combines TRBV2 with TRBJ2-7; D may be TRBD2 (6 bases). Trimming left V 5 bases short and J 0 bases short, with 14 bases between. Germline V lookup: CDR1 SNHLY, CDR2 FYNNEI. The CDR3 is 15 residues long. This CDR3 is CASSTGGKSSYEQYF. The CDR3, as DNA: TGTGCCAGCAGTACGGGCGGGAAAAGCTCCTACGAGCAGTACTTC.

Concerning this clonotype itself: One end of the junction does not line up with germline, which may come from a read error. The chain uses TRBV12-3 or TRBV12-4 and TRBJ1-3; D unresolved. CDR3 length: 13 residues. The CDR3 bases are TGTGCCGGCAGTTTTATTTATGGAAACACCATATATTTT. Protein sequence: CAGSFIYGNTIYF.

This clonotype was detected many times. V and J are TRBV12-3 or TRBV12-4 and TRBJ2-7; no reliable D call. V gave up 6 bases and J gave up 0 bases, with 18 bases separating them. There are 16 residues in the CDR3. The CDR3 region is CASSPGRDLSSYEQYF. In DNA, the CDR3 is TGTGCCAGCAGCCCGGGCCGAGACCTCAGCTCCTACGAGCAGTACTTC.

This clonotype has at least ten counts. The J gene is TRBJ1-5, the V gene TRBV28; 7 bases align to TRBD1. Germline values: CDR1 MDHEN, CDR2 SYDVKM. J lost 2 bases, V lost 1 base, and 2 bases had no gene match. The CDR3 runs to 15 residues. Written as DNA, the CDR3 is TGTGCCAGCAGTTTATCGGGGACAGGCAATCAGCCCCAGCATTTT. Its protein is CASSLSGTGNQPQHF.

The chain combines TRBV2 with TRBJ2-3; no clear D. Trimming took 6 bases from V and 1 from J, leaving 11 bases between them. Germline V gives CDR1 SNHLY, CDR2 FYNNEI. There are 14 residues in the CDR3. CDR3 residues: CASRLLFRTDTQYF. In nucleotides, the CDR3 is TGTGCCAGCAGACTCCTGTTCCGCACAGATACGCAGTATTTT.

This clonotype showed up many times. This chain uses TRBV4-1 with TRBJ1-3; D remains ambiguous. This CDR3 is 16 amino acids long. Germline V gene lookup returns CDR1 MGHRA and CDR2 YSYEKL. Trimming took off 0 bases at V and 3 bases at J, with 12 bases between the two ends. The CDR3 loop is CASSQEGLSRGNTIYF. The DNA of the CDR3 is TGCGCCAGCAGCCAAGAGGGCCTGTCGCGTGGAAACACCATATATTTT.

This clonotype was seen ten or more times. This chain uses TRBV5-5 with TRBJ1-5; D is possibly TRBD1 (6 bases). The germline V gene encodes CDR1 SGHKS and CDR2 YYEKEE (reference sequence). V was shortened by 0 bases and J by 6 bases, with 10 bases between the two germline ends. The CDR3 is made up of 14 amino acids. CDR3 protein: CASSLGGGPQPQHF. The CDR3 DNA reads as TGTGCCAGCAGCTTGGGTGGGGGCCCTCAGCCCCAGCATTTT. The variable domain in full, completed from reference TRBV5-5 and TRBJ1-5, reads DAGVTQSPTHLIKTRGQQVTLRCSPISGHKSVSWYQQVLGQGPQFIFQYYEKEERGRGNFPDRFSARQFPNYSSELNVNALLLGDSALYLCASSLGGGPQPQHFGDGTRLSIL.

This clonotype was observed a few times. The chain is built from TRBV3-1 and TRBJ1-2; D gene ambiguous. Germline V lookup: CDR1 LGHDT, CDR2 YNNKEL (reference sequence). Trimming removed 0 bases at V and 5 bases at J, with 7 bases between. CDR3 length: 13 amino acids. This CDR3 reads CASSQDTFYGYTF. CDR3 coding DNA: TGTGCCAGCAGCCAAGATACTTTTTATGGCTACACCTTC.

This clonotype was detected once. V is TRBV7-2 and J is TRBJ2-3; D possibly corresponds to TRBD2 (6 bases). Between the trimmed V and J ends, which lost 2 bases and 0 bases, there was a span of 15 bases. Germline lookup yields CDR1 SGHTA and CDR2 FQGNSA. This CDR3 is built from 17 residues. The CDR3: CASSLNLGGASTDTQYF. The CDR3 DNA reads as TGTGCCAGCAGCTTAAATCTGGGCGGGGCTAGCACAGATACGCAGTATTTT. Drawing the rest from reference TRBV7-2 and TRBJ2-3, the complete variable domain is GAGVSQSPSNKVTEKGKDVELRCDPISGHTALYWYRQSLGQGLEFLIYFQGNSAPDKSGLPSDRFSAERTGGSVSTLTIQRTQQEDSAVYLCASSLNLGGASTDTQYFGPGTRLTVL.

This clonotype was detected only a few times. The chain joins TRBV9 to TRBJ2-5; no clear D gene. This CDR3 is built from 13 residues. Germline lookup yields CDR1 SGDLS and CDR2 YYNGEE. Trimming pared 3 bases from V and 5 bases from J, leaving 11 bases between. For the CDR3, the DNA is TGTGCCAGCAGCGAGGAGTGGGGTGAGACCCAGTACTTC. It yields the protein CASSEEWGETQYF.

A few counts support this clonotype. V gene TRBV7-8 combines with J gene TRBJ1-2; the D is unclear. The germline V and J ends were trimmed by 2 bases and 3 bases, with 10 bases remaining between them. Germline V gene lookup returns CDR1 SGHVS and CDR2 FQNEAQ. The CDR3 is made up of 14 amino acids. The DNA of the CDR3 is TGTGCCAGCAGCTTATCGGAAGCGGACTATGGCTACACCTTC. Residues: CASSLSEADYGYTF.

At least ten counts were recorded for this clonotype. The V gene is TRBV2, the J gene TRBJ1-4; the D is unclear. CDR3 length: 15 amino acids. Trimming left V 7 bases short and J 1 base short, with 13 bases between. Looked up from germline, CDR1 is SNHLY and CDR2 is FYNNEI. The CDR3 DNA is TGTGCCAGCACCGATCGGGGTGTAACTAATGAAAAACTGTTTTTT. It translates to CASTDRGVTNEKLFF. Complete variable domain (other parts from reference TRBV2 and TRBJ1-4): EPEVTQTPSHQVTQMGQEVILRCVPISNHLYFYWYRQILGQKVEFLVSFYNNEISEKSEIFDDQFSVERPDGSNFTLKIRSTKLEDSAMYFCASTDRGVTNEKLFFGSGTQLSVL.

The chain links TRBV6-2 or TRBV6-3 to TRBJ1-1; 7 nucleotides line up with TRBD1. This CDR3 comprises 14 residues. V was clipped by 7 bases and J by 4 bases; unmatched bases: 9. The germline V gene encodes CDR1 MNHEY and CDR2 SVGEGT. CDR3 in DNA: TGTGCCAGCAATTTACAGGGGCCAGGCACTGAAGCTTTCTTT. Translating it yields CASNLQGPGTEAFF.

This clonotype showed up just a few times. This chain connects TRBV30 to TRBJ1-2, with 11 bases identical to TRBD1. With 5 bases clipped from V and 12 bases from J, the junction kept 17 bases outside the gene matches. Germline lookup yields CDR1 GTSNPN and CDR2 SVGIG (reference sequence). CDR3 size: 15 residues. CDR3 protein: CAWDAGDRGYEGHTF. The CDR3, as DNA: TGTGCCTGGGATGCCGGGGACAGGGGGTATGAGGGCCACACCTTC.

This clonotype was counted many times. CDR3: CASSLYGTVTGELFF. CDR3 in DNA: TGTGCCAGCAGCTTGTACGGGACCGTCACCGGGGAGCTGTTTTTT. The chain links TRBV5-5 to TRBJ2-2; D assignment may be TRBD1 or TRBD2 (5 bases each). CDR1 and CDR2 from the germline V gene are SGHKS and YYEKEE (reference sequence). V was pared by 1 base and J by 4 bases, with 11 bases between. The length of the CDR3 is 15 residues.